Below are 15 T cell receptor beta chains sequenced from a single sample in a study of OX40 agonist ivuxolimab in advanced cancers. This table comes from immunoSEQ multiplex PCR, and its TCRdb copy is limited to in-frame clones, with some not included. Of about 23,000 clones listed, nearly 85% are singletons. Sequenced material: CD4+ or CD8+ T cells sorted from blood, taken in a trial of the OX40 agonist ivuxolimab. These receptors all stem from an adult with an advanced solid tumor such as melanoma, head and neck, liver or kidney cancer.

The V and J genes are TRBV7-2 and TRBJ1-6, with no clear D. V lost 5 bases to trimming and J lost 0 bases, with 11 bases between them. The CDR3 totals 16 residues. The germline gives CDR1 SGHTA, CDR2 FQGNSA. The CDR3 spells CASSKRGSSYNSPLHF. CDR3 bases: TGTGCCAGCAGCAAAAGAGGGAGCTCCTATAATTCACCCCTCCACTTT. Looking up the rest from reference TRBV7-2 and TRBJ1-6 gives the full variable domain: GAGVSQSPSNKVTEKGKDVELRCDPISGHTALYWYRQSLGQGLEFLIYFQGNSAPDKSGLPSDRFSAERTGGSVSTLTIQRTQQEDSAVYLCASSKRGSSYNSPLHFGNGTRLTVT.

By share, this clone counts as medium-sized. The J gene is TRBJ1-2, the V gene TRBV6-5; D is possibly TRBD1 (6 bases). Germline CDR1 MNHEY, CDR2 SVGAGI. Trimming removed 2 bases at V and 5 bases at J, with 15 bases between. The CDR3 totals 15 residues. The CDR3 DNA sequence: TGTGCCAGCAGTTACCAGGGGTTCGGATTGTATGGCTACACCTTC. Translated: CASSYQGFGLYGYTF.

This clone was seen only once. The chain uses TRBV6-5 and TRBJ2-3; D ambiguous. Germline V CDR1 and CDR2: MNHEY, SVGAGI. The CDR3 has 12 residues. V shed 0 bases and J shed 4 bases, with 2 bases lying between them. The CDR3 DNA reads TGTGCCAGCAGTTACTCATCAGATACGCAGTATTTT. Residues: CASSYSSDTQYF.

The V gene is TRBV4-2, the J gene TRBJ2-7; unclear D gene. The CDR3 has 15 amino acids. CDR1 is LGHNA and CDR2 is YNFKEQ in the germline V gene. The V end lost 4 bases, the J end lost 2 bases, and 15 bases lay between the germline ends. The CDR3 bases are TGTGCCAGCAGCCCCTACGACACGGGCCCCTACGAGCAGTACTTC. This encodes CASSPYDTGPYEQYF.

The chain combines TRBV7-2 with TRBJ1-2; 7 nucleotides align to TRBD1. The CDR3 is 16 residues long. V was clipped by 5 bases and J by 3 bases; unmatched bases: 12. Germline V lookup: CDR1 SGHTA, CDR2 FQGNSA. This CDR3 reads CASSPLVDRADYGYTF. CDR3 nucleotides: TGTGCCAGCAGCCCGCTGGTCGACAGGGCGGACTATGGCTACACCTTC.

CDR3 residues: CASSLDGQGVGYGYTF. The CDR3 coding sequence is TGTGCCAGCAGCTTGGATGGACAGGGGGTAGGCTATGGCTACACCTTC. V gene TRBV5-6 combines with J gene TRBJ1-2, with 10 bases that match TRBD1. Looked up from germline, CDR1 is SGHDT and CDR2 is YYEEEE. The CDR3 is made up of 16 amino acids. V dropped 0 bases and J dropped 4; count of bases not matched to a gene: 6.

This chain uses TRBV20-1 with TRBJ2-5; maybe TRBD2 (5 bases). This CDR3 is built from 10 residues. Germline V gives CDR1 DFQATT, CDR2 SNEGSKA (reference sequence). In nucleotides, the CDR3 is TGCAGCGGGATCCTGGAGACCCAGTACTTC. It translates to CSGILETQYF.

The chain links TRBV7-9 to TRBJ1-1, with a possible D match to TRBD1 (6 bases). The CDR3 is 17 residues long. Germline V gene data show CDR1 as SEHNR and CDR2 as FQNEAQ (reference sequence). V lost 0 bases to trimming and J lost 0 bases, with 14 bases between them. The CDR3 sequence is CASSLADRGPMNTEAFF. Here the CDR3 DNA reads TGTGCCAGCAGCTTAGCCGACCGGGGGCCCATGAACACTGAAGCTTTCTTT.

This chain uses TRBV27 with TRBJ1-2, with D possibly being TRBD1 (6 bases). The CDR3 has 16 residues. Trimming shortened V by 5 bases and J by 0 bases, and 16 bases separated the two germline ends. Germline V lookup: CDR1 MNHEY, CDR2 SMNVEV (reference sequence). The CDR3 nucleotides are TGTGCCAGCAGTCATAAGTACAGGGCCCCTAACTATGGCTACACCTTC. Translation gives CASSHKYRAPNYGYTF.

The chain couples TRBV11-2 to TRBJ2-1; 11 bases agree with TRBD2. Germline V gene lookup returns CDR1 SGHAT and CDR2 FQNNGV. The CDR3 consists of 17 residues. V trimming: 1 base; J trimming: 2 bases; junction bases outside the gene matches: 4. As DNA, the CDR3 is TGTGCCAGCAGCTTAGCTAGCGGGGGGCCGACCTACAATGAGCAGTTCTTC. Its translation is CASSLASGGPTYNEQFF.

Comments on this clone: In the same sample, other DNA sequences code for this CDR3. J is TRBJ2-3 and V is TRBV4-3; 7 nucleotides align to TRBD2. The CDR3 consists of 15 residues. Germline V lookup: CDR1 LGHNA, CDR2 YSLEER. The V and J ends lost 6 bases and 0 bases, in that order; junction bases with no gene match: 6. Here the CDR3 reads CASSPMGGSTDTQYF. The DNA of the CDR3 is TGCGCCAGCAGTCCAATGGGGGGGAGCACAGATACGCAGTATTTT.

This chain connects TRBV4-1 to TRBJ1-1; D possibly corresponds to TRBD1 (5 bases). The CDR3 is 14 residues long. The germline CDR1 and CDR2 sequences are MGHRA and YSYEKL. V shed 1 base and J shed 1 base, with 7 bases lying between them. CDR3: CASSQVGQNTEAFF. The CDR3 region has the DNA TGCGCCAGCAGCCAAGTCGGACAGAACACTGAAGCTTTCTTT.

CDR3: CASSLEGWTEAFF. For the CDR3, the DNA is TGTGCCAGCAGCTTAGAGGGGTGGACTGAAGCTTTCTTT. V gene TRBV7-2 combines with J gene TRBJ1-1; perhaps TRBD1 as D (5 bases). The germline gives CDR1 SGHTA, CDR2 FQGNSA. This CDR3 has 13 amino acids. V lost 1 base and J 5 bases, leaving 8 bases between the germline ends.

The gene calls are TRBV20-1 and TRBJ1-2; D perhaps matches TRBD1 (5 bases). There are 11 residues in the CDR3. Germline CDR1 and CDR2: DFQATT and SNEGSKA (reference sequence). V dropped 0 bases and J dropped 13 bases, with 12 bases sitting between them. CDR3 coding DNA: TGCAGTGCTAGAGATGTAGGGGCCAGCACCTTC. Residues: CSARDVGASTF.

The chain is built from TRBV10-2 and TRBJ1-2; 8 bases match TRBD1. Germline assignment: CDR1 WSHSY and CDR2 SAAADI. The CDR3 runs to 14 residues. Trimming took 4 bases from V and 12 from J; bases not matched to a gene: 13. CDR3 amino acids: CASSAGQGAREDTF. Written as DNA, the CDR3 is TGCGCCAGCAGTGCGGGCCAGGGGGCAAGGGAGGACACCTTC.